The 18 T cell receptor beta chains below come from one sample, sequenced in a study of blood T cell repertoires in COVID-19. Libraries were prepared by immunoSEQ multiplex PCR; TCRdb keeps only in-frame clonotypes and omits some of them. This sample carries about 51,000 clones, 75% to 95% of them seen once, and the ten largest clones take 2.5% to 3.5%. Sequenced input: peripheral blood. These receptors were collected from a man aged 45-65 years with acute or convalescent COVID-19.

The chain recombines TRBV7-2 with TRBJ2-2; D remains unclear. V was trimmed by 3 bases and J by 5 bases, leaving 7 bases between them. CDR1 and CDR2 (germline): SGHTA, FQGNSA. CDR3 size: 13 residues. In nucleotides, the CDR3 is TGTGCCAGCAGCTTTTCTTCTACCGGGGAGCTGTTTTTT. Residues: CASSFSSTGELFF.

The V gene is TRBV19, the J gene TRBJ2-3, with D possibly matching TRBD2 (6 bases). CDR1 is LNHDA and CDR2 is SQIVND in the germline V gene (reference sequence). This CDR3 spans 18 amino acids. Trimming removed 3 bases from V and 1 base from J, with 20 bases in between. CDR3 bases: TGTGCCAGTAGTATTGGCCAGGAGGGCGTTCAAGGCACAGATACGCAGTATTTT. Protein: CASSIGQEGVQGTDTQYF. Based on the CDR3 plus reference TRBV19 and TRBJ2-3, the full variable domain is DGGITQSPKYLFRKEGQNVTLSCEQNLNHDAMYWYRQDPGQGLRLIYYSQIVNDFQKGDIAEGYSVSREKKESFPLTVTSAQKNPTAFYLCASSIGQEGVQGTDTQYFGPGTRLTVL.

The V and J genes are TRBV30 and TRBJ2-3, with a possible D match to TRBD2 (6 bases). Per germline, CDR1 GTSNPN and CDR2 SVGIG (reference sequence). The CDR3 is made up of 16 amino acids. V lost 0 bases and J 9 bases, leaving 22 bases between the germline ends. The CDR3 sequence is CAWSVIGGGSLPTQYF. In DNA form, the CDR3 reads TGTGCCTGGAGTGTAATCGGGGGTGGATCCCTGCCCACGCAGTATTTT.

This clone has a handful of counts. CDR3 nucleotide sequence: TGTGCCAGCAGCCTCATGGGGCAGTCTAACTATGGCTACACCTTC. It codes for CASSLMGQSNYGYTF. The V call is TRBV7-2, the J call TRBJ1-2, with a weak D call TRBD1 (5 bases). CDR1 and CDR2 from the germline V gene are SGHTA and FQGNSA. Trimming stripped 5 bases from V and 0 bases from J, with 13 bases between. This CDR3 has 15 residues.

A single count supports this clone. This chain connects TRBV7-2 to TRBJ1-6; maybe TRBD1 (5 bases). Germline CDR1 is SGHTA and CDR2 is FQGNSA. The germline V and J ends were trimmed by 2 bases and 4 bases, with 9 bases remaining between them. The CDR3 totals 15 residues. CDR3 region: CASSLSAGYNSPLHF. The CDR3 region has the DNA TGTGCCAGCAGCTTATCGGCAGGGTATAATTCACCCCTCCACTTT.

The chain uses TRBV7-2 and TRBJ2-3; weak D call: TRBD2 (6 bases). V lost 3 bases and J lost 4, with 11 bases in between. This CDR3 region has 14 residues. Germline CDR1 SGHTA, CDR2 FQGNSA. CDR3 in amino acids: CASSLISGADTQYF. The CDR3 nucleotides are TGTGCCAGCAGCTTGATTAGCGGCGCAGATACGCAGTATTTT. Drawing the rest from reference TRBV7-2 and TRBJ2-3, the complete variable domain is GAGVSQSPSNKVTEKGKDVELRCDPISGHTALYWYRQSLGQGLEFLIYFQGNSAPDKSGLPSDRFSAERTGGSVSTLTIQRTQQEDSAVYLCASSLISGADTQYFGPGTRLTVL.

Worth noting for this clone: The DNA is omitted, as the CDR3 cannot be located on it reliably, and the CDR3 follows TCRdb's listing. The chain links TRBV12-2 to TRBJ2-4; TRBD1, the table's D call, lacks a check against the DNA. TRBV12-2 is recorded as a pseudogene. 15 amino acids form the CDR3, both terminal residues included. This CDR3 reads CASRFATGAKNIQYF.

The V call is TRBV11-3, the J call TRBJ1-1; maybe TRBD1 (6 bases). Trimming removed 6 bases from V and 3 bases from J, with 14 bases in between. The CDR3 extends over 14 amino acids. Per the germline V gene, CDR1 is SGHNT and CDR2 is YENEEA. In DNA form, the CDR3 reads TGTGCCAGCAGTAAGGGGGGGGTTTACACTGAAGCTTTCTTT. The encoded protein is CASSKGGVYTEAFF. The variable domain in full, completed from reference TRBV11-3 and TRBJ1-1, reads EAGVVQSPRYKIIEKKQPVAFWCNPISGHNTLYWYLQNLGQGPELLIRYENEEAVDDSQLPKDRFSAERLKGVDSTLKIQPAELGDSAVYLCASSKGGVYTEAFFGQGTRLTVV.

The rearrangement uses TRBV10-2 and TRBJ2-3; 9 bases align to TRBD2. The CDR3 loop spans 16 amino acids. Per germline, CDR1 WSHSY and CDR2 SAAADI. Trimming cost V 4 bases and J 6 bases; bases outside gene matches: 11. The CDR3 is CASSVGSGGGADTQYF. Written as DNA, the CDR3 is TGCGCCAGCAGTGTGGGTAGCGGGGGTGGTGCCGATACGCAGTATTTT.

The V call is TRBV4-2, the J call TRBJ2-3; 8 nucleotides align to TRBD2. Per germline, CDR1 LGHNA and CDR2 YNFKEQ. The CDR3 totals 15 residues. The V segment lost 5 bases and the J segment 3 bases; nucleotides outside the gene matches: 7. The CDR3, as DNA: TGTGCCAGCAGCAACCCGGGACTAGGTACAGATACGCAGTATTTT. Translated, it gives CASSNPGLGTDTQYF.

The chain has TRBV6-5 and TRBJ2-7, with TRBD1 matching 11 bases. Germline trimming cut 8 bases from V and 3 bases from J; bases unmatched to any gene: 6. The CDR3 is made up of 14 amino acids. CDR1 and CDR2 (germline): MNHEY, SVGAGI. The chain's CDR3 is CASGEGTGGYEQYF. The CDR3 region has the DNA TGTGCCAGCGGAGAGGGGACAGGGGGCTACGAGCAGTACTTC.

V and J are TRBV18 and TRBJ2-5; a possible D gene is TRBD2 (6 bases). Trimming pared 10 bases from V and 4 bases from J, leaving 16 bases between. The CDR3 runs 13 residues. Germline V gives CDR1 KGHSH, CDR2 LQKENI. CDR3 nucleotide sequence: TGTGCCACCAGCACGGGAGAGGGAGAGACCCAGTACTTC. As protein: CATSTGEGETQYF.

The chain joins TRBV20-1 to TRBJ2-5; tentative D call: TRBD1 (5 bases). Germline lookup yields CDR1 DFQATT and CDR2 SNEGSKA (reference sequence). Trimming took off 3 bases at V and 5 bases at J, with 13 bases between the two ends. The CDR3 sequence is 13 residues long. The CDR3 protein is CSASRGRWETQYF. The CDR3 nucleotides read TGCAGTGCTAGTAGGGGCCGGTGGGAGACCCAGTACTTC.

The V call is TRBV2, the J call TRBJ1-6; 8 bases line up with TRBD1. CDR1 and CDR2 (germline): SNHLY, FYNNEI. V gave up 6 bases and J gave up 6 bases; unmatched junction bases: 10. The length of the CDR3 is 16 residues. The CDR3 spells CASRAGGTPANSPLHF. The DNA for the CDR3 is TGTGCCAGCAGGGCAGGGGGCACACCCGCTAATTCACCCCTCCACTTT. The whole variable domain, filled in from reference TRBV2 and TRBJ1-6, reads EPEVTQTPSHQVTQMGQEVILRCVPISNHLYFYWYRQILGQKVEFLVSFYNNEISEKSEIFDDQFSVERPDGSNFTLKIRSTKLEDSAMYFCASRAGGTPANSPLHFGNGTRLTVT.

The chain employs TRBV19 and TRBJ2-3; a possible D gene is TRBD2 (6 bases). CDR3 length: 13 residues. The germline CDR1 and CDR2 sequences are LNHDA and SQIVND (reference sequence). V was pared by 7 bases and J by 2 bases, with 10 bases between. The CDR3 sequence is CASTEGNTDTQYF. CDR3 DNA: TGTGCCAGTACGGAGGGGAACACAGATACGCAGTATTTT.

The V and J genes are TRBV4-1 and TRBJ1-2; D gene uncertain. From germline, CDR1 is MGHRA and CDR2 YSYEKL. V was trimmed by 1 base and J by 5 bases, leaving 5 bases between them. The CDR3 length is 12 residues. CDR3 loop: CASSQANYGYTF. The DNA of the CDR3 is TGCGCCAGCAGCCAAGCCAATTATGGCTACACCTTC.

The chain employs TRBV27 and TRBJ1-1, with D possibly TRBD1 on 5 matching bases. The CDR3 extends over 16 amino acids. CDR1 and CDR2 (germline): MNHEY, SMNVEV (reference sequence). V was cut by 5 bases and J by 0 bases, with 16 bases left in between. The CDR3 sequence: CASSAQGWDMNTEAFF. The CDR3 coding sequence is TGTGCCAGCAGTGCCCAGGGTTGGGATATGAACACTGAAGCTTTCTTT.

The rearrangement uses TRBV5-5 and TRBJ2-3; 11 positions match TRBD1. The junction had 3 bases not matched to a gene; V was cut back by 0 bases and J by 0 bases. This CDR3 is 17 amino acids long. Germline V gene lookup returns CDR1 SGHKS and CDR2 YYEKEE (reference sequence). Written as DNA, the CDR3 is TGTGCCAGCAGCTTGGGGACAGGGGGCCCCAGCACAGATACGCAGTATTTT. This encodes CASSLGTGGPSTDTQYF.